The entry that follows covers one T cell receptor (beta chain) sequence. The CDR3 extends over 13 amino acids. With 2 bases removed from V and 6 bases from J, the gap between germline ends came to 10 bases. Germline CDR1 is SQVTM and CDR2 is ANQGSEA. Original processing notes: Quantification of nucleated cells was approximated via reference gene primer amplification. Clones were sequenced by immunoSEQ multiplex PCR, and TCRdb holds only the in-frame ones, with some missing. V, J and clone size are taken as reported in that table, and D and trimming were inferred from the DNA itself. The sample consists of 200,000 to 300,000 clones, around 84% of them appearing once. The sample originates from a study of blood T cell repertoires in COVID-19. Study-wide background: Samples came from the United States, Italy and Spain, spanning acute and convalescent COVID-19. In each case, the material was cDNA or gDNA derived from T cells, B-cell-depleted T cells, or PBMCs.

The specimen sequenced was peripheral blood. The J gene is TRBJ1-4, the V gene TRBV29-1; D unresolved. The TCR comes from a middle-aged man who had recovered from COVID-19. Here the CDR3 reads CSVETERDEKLFF. In DNA form, the CDR3 reads TGCAGCGTTGAAACAGAGCGGGATGAAAAACTGTTTTTT.